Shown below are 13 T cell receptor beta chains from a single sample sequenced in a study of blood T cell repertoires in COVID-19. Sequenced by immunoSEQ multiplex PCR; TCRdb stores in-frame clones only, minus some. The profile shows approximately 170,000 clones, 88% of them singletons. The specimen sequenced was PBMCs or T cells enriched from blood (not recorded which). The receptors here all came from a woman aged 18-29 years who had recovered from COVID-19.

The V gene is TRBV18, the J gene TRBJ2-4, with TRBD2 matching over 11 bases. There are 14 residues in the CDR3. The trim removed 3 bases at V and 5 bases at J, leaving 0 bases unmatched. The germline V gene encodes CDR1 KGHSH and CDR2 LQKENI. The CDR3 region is CASSPSGRENIQYF. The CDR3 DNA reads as TGTGCCAGCTCACCTAGCGGGAGGGAAAACATTCAGTACTTC.

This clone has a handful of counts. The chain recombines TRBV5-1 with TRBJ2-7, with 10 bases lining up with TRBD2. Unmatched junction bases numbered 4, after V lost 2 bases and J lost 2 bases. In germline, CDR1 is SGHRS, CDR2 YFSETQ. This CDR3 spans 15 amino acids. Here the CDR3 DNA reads TGCGCCAGCAGCTTTCGTCTAGCGGGGGCCTACGAGCAGTACTTC. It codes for CASSFRLAGAYEQYF.

The CDR3 loop reads CASSLTGGHNEKLFF. CDR3 nucleotide sequence: TGCGCCAGCAGCCTCACAGGGGGCCATAATGAAAAACTGTTTTTT. This rearrangement joins TRBV5-1 to TRBJ1-4; 9 nucleotides match TRBD1. The ends lost 4 bases at V and 4 bases at J; junction bases unmatched: 5. This CDR3 has 15 residues. The V gene's germline CDR1 is SGHRS and CDR2 YFSETQ.

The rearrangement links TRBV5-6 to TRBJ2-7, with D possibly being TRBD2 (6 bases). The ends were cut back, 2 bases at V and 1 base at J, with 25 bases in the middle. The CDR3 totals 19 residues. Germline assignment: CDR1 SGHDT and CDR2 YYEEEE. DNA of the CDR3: TGTGCCAGCAGCTTTTTCTTCGCGCAAGCGGGCCGACTTTCCTACGAGCAGTACTTC. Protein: CASSFFFAQAGRLSYEQYF.

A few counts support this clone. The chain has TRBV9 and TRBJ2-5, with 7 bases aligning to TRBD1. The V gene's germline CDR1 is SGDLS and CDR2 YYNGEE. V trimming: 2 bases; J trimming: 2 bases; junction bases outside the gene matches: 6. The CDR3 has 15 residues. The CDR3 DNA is TGTGCCAGCAGCGTCTTCGACAGGGTTCAAGAGACCCAGTACTTC. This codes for CASSVFDRVQETQYF.

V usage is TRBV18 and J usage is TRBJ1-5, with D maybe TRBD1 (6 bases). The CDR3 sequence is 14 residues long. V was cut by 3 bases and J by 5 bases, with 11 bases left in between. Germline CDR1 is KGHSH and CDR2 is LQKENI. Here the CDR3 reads CASSPAGGHQPQHF. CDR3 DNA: TGTGCCAGCTCACCCGCCGGGGGGCATCAGCCCCAGCATTTT.

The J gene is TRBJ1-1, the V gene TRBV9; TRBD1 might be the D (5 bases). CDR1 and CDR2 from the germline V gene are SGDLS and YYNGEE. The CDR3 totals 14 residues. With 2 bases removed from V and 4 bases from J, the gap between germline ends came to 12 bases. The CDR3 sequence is CASSVSGKPTEAFF. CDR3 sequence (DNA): TGTGCCAGCAGCGTCTCAGGGAAACCCACTGAAGCTTTCTTT.

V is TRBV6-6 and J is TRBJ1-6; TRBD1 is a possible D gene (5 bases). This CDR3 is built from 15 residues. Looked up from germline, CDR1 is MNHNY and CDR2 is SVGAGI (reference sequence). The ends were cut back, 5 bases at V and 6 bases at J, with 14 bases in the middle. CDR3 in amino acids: CASSPLGRANSPLHF. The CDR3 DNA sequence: TGTGCCAGCAGTCCCCTCGGCAGGGCTAATTCACCCCTCCACTTT.

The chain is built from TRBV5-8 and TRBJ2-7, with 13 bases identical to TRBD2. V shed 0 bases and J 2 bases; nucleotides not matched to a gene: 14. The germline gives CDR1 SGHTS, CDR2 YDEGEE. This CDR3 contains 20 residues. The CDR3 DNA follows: TGTGCCAGCAGCTTGGCTTTGGGACTAGCGGGATTCGGGGTTCCCTACGAGCAGTACTTC. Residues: CASSLALGLAGFGVPYEQYF.

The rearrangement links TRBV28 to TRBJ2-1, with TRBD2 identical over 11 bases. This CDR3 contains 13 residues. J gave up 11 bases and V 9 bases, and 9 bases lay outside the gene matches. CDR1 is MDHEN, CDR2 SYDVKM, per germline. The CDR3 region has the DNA TGTGCCAGTTCAATCGGGACTAGCGGCAAGCAGTTCTTC. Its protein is CASSIGTSGKQFF.

CDR3 amino acids: CASSLMGTLTGEAFF. The DNA of the CDR3 is TGTGCCAGCAGCTTGATGGGGACACTAACTGGTGAAGCTTTCTTT. The genes are TRBV7-9 and TRBJ1-1, with D perhaps TRBD1 (6 bases). The V and J ends lost 3 bases and 7 bases respectively, with 18 bases between them. Germline V gives CDR1 SEHNR, CDR2 FQNEAQ (reference sequence). The CDR3 is 15 residues long.

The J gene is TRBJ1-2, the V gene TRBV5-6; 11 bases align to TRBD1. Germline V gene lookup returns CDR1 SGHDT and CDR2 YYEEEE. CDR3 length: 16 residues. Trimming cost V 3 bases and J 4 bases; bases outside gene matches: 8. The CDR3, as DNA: TGTGCCAGCAGCTCGCACGGACAGGGGGCGACCTATGGCTACACCTTC. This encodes CASSSHGQGATYGYTF.

DNA for the CDR3: TGTGCCAGCAGCTTAGCGGGACAGGGGACTGAAGCTTTCTTT. Amino acids: CASSLAGQGTEAFF. The chain carries TRBV7-2 and TRBJ1-1; 10 bases fit TRBD1. This CDR3 spans 14 amino acids. Germline lookup yields CDR1 SGHTA and CDR2 FQGNSA. J gave up 5 bases and V 0 bases, and 0 bases lay outside the gene matches.